The 26 T cell receptor beta chains reported below all come from one sample, sequenced in a study of T cell clusters in autoimmune cytopenias. About 39,000 genome equivalents of blood DNA were amplified for TRB. One tube held mixed TRB-A and TRB-B primer pools for touch-down PCR. TCRdb reanalyzed the multiplex PCR reads, giving one entry per CDR3 protein sequence and no DNA. This sample's table has more than 12,000 distinct CDR3 sequences. These data are also associated with another study on T cell repertoires in aging, cancer and after chemotherapy.

Sequenced material: peripheral blood. The origin of the receptors is a human donor in good health.

The rearrangement joins TRBV6-5 to TRBJ2-2; TCRdb's D gene call, TRBD2, goes unchecked for lack of DNA. The CDR3 loop spans 14 amino acids. CDR1 and CDR2 from the germline V gene are MNHEY and SVGAGI. The CDR3: CASSESGPTGELFF.

This chain links TRBV11-3 with TRBJ2-5; TCRdb gives TRBD1 as the D gene, but with no DNA this cannot be confirmed. Per germline, CDR1 SGHNT and CDR2 YENEEA. This CDR3 spans 16 amino acids. The CDR3 sequence is CASSPGGVGEQETQYF.

The gene calls are TRBV19 and TRBJ2-3; there is no DNA to check the TCRdb D call of TRBD2. This CDR3 contains 14 residues. Looked up from germline, CDR1 is LNHDA and CDR2 is SQIVND (reference sequence). The CDR3 loop is CASRLADSTDTQYF.

This chain uses TRBV6-5 with TRBJ1-1. The V gene's germline CDR1 is MNHEY and CDR2 SVGAGI. The CDR3 length is 11 residues. This CDR3 reads CASHIYPEAFF.

CDR3 protein: CASRRQEDDGYTF. The chain carries TRBV12-3 or TRBV12-4 and TRBJ1-2; without DNA, the TCRdb call of TRBD1 cannot be checked. The CDR3 contains 13 residues.

The chain carries TRBV12-3 or TRBV12-4 and TRBJ2-1; lacking DNA, the TRBD1 call made by TCRdb goes unchecked. CDR3 length: 12 amino acids. This chain's CDR3 is CASSSGGNEQFF.

V usage is TRBV19 and J usage is TRBJ2-1; the TCRdb D gene call, TRBD1, has no DNA to confirm it. CDR3 length equals 14 residues. CDR1 LNHDA and CDR2 SQIVND come from the germline V gene (reference sequence). The CDR3: CASSPEWAYNEQFF.

The chain has TRBV19 and TRBJ2-1. CDR1 and CDR2 (germline): LNHDA, SQIVND (reference sequence). The CDR3 extends over 15 amino acids. The CDR3 is CASSPTGSAYNEQFF.

V and J are TRBV19 and TRBJ1-5; TCRdb's D gene call, TRBD1, goes unchecked for lack of DNA. The germline V gene encodes CDR1 LNHDA and CDR2 SQIVND (reference sequence). The CDR3 spans 13 residues. CDR3 sequence reads: CASGTGRNQPQHF.

This chain uses TRBV10-3 with TRBJ2-3; lacking DNA, the TRBD1 call made by TCRdb goes unchecked. This CDR3 has 16 residues. Germline V lookup: CDR1 ENHRY, CDR2 SYGVKD. CDR3 amino acids: CAISESETARPDTQYF.

V is TRBV18 and J is TRBJ1-1; TCRdb calls TRBD1, which cannot be checked without DNA. The CDR3 totals 15 residues. The germline V gene has CDR1 KGHSH and CDR2 LQKENI. The CDR3 sequence is CASSPEGQGNFEAFF. The full variable domain, with the rest looked up from reference TRBV18 and TRBJ1-1, is NAGVMQNPRHLVRRRGQEARLRCSPMKGHSHVYWYRQLPEEGLKFMVYLQKENIIDESGMPKERFSAEFPKEGPSILRIQQVVRGDSAAYFCASSPEGQGNFEAFFGQGTRLTVV.

The chain has TRBV18 and TRBJ2-3; TCRdb lists TRBD1, though no DNA is available to test this call. There are 15 residues in the CDR3. From germline, CDR1 is KGHSH and CDR2 LQKENI. CDR3 loop: CASSGWTGGRDTQYF.

The chain combines TRBV11-1 with TRBJ1-1; no DNA is available, so the TRBD1 call from TCRdb remains unchecked. Germline V lookup: CDR1 SGHAT, CDR2 FQDESV (reference sequence). CDR3 length: 14 residues. The CDR3 here is CASSLEPRDTEAFF.

CDR3: CASSLARTSGRVDTQYF. The J gene is TRBJ2-3, the V gene TRBV7-2; absent DNA, TCRdb's TRBD2 call cannot be checked. Germline V lookup: CDR1 SGHTA, CDR2 FQGNSA. CDR3 length: 17 residues.

The genes are TRBV6-1 and TRBJ2-7. The CDR3 covers 13 residues. Germline V CDR1 and CDR2: MNHNS, SASEGT. The CDR3 is CASRGSSSYEQYF.

This chain joins TRBV5-5 and TRBJ2-1; with no DNA, the TCRdb D assignment of TRBD1 cannot be verified. Germline V CDR1 and CDR2: SGHKS, YYEKEE (reference sequence). The CDR3 length is 13 residues. The CDR3 is CASRDSQRNEQFF.

The chain combines TRBV11-3 with TRBJ1-1; the TCRdb call, TRBD1, lacks DNA for checking. The CDR3 sequence is 13 residues long. Germline CDR1 reads SGHNT; CDR2 reads YENEEA. This CDR3 is CASSFPPTYEAFF.

Frequency places this clonotype as medium-sized. The chain employs TRBV29-1 and TRBJ2-1; TCRdb's D call, TRBD2, is unchecked because there is no DNA. Per germline, CDR1 SQVTM and CDR2 ANQGSEA. This CDR3 region has 12 residues. CDR3 region: CSARNPRGLQFF.

This chain connects TRBV6-2 or TRBV6-3 to TRBJ2-1; as DNA is missing, the TRBD2 call by TCRdb cannot be tested. Germline V lookup: CDR1 MNHEY, CDR2 SVGEGT. The CDR3 is made up of 14 amino acids. The CDR3 region is CASSGTSGFNEQFF.

The V call is TRBV20-1, the J call TRBJ2-5; TCRdb returns TRBD1, unconfirmable since there is no DNA. CDR1 is DFQATT and CDR2 is SNEGSKA in the germline V gene (reference sequence). The CDR3 spans 13 residues. CDR3 region: CSAGYGNQETQYF.

The V and J genes are TRBV19 and TRBJ1-1. Germline V gene lookup returns CDR1 LNHDA and CDR2 SQIVND (reference sequence). The CDR3 has 13 residues. The CDR3: CASSFRGNTEAFF.

This chain connects TRBV20-1 to TRBJ2-3; the TRBD2 assignment by TCRdb is unverifiable without DNA. From germline, CDR1 is DFQATT and CDR2 SNEGSKA (reference sequence). The CDR3 is 14 residues long. This CDR3 is CSAQLAGRSDTQYF.

The chain combines TRBV12-3 or TRBV12-4 with TRBJ2-5. CDR3 length: 12 residues. CDR3 residues: CASSLNSETQYF.

The gene calls are TRBV5-6 and TRBJ2-1. Germline V gene lookup returns CDR1 SGHDT and CDR2 YYEEEE. This CDR3 comprises 12 residues. The CDR3 sequence: CASSFGLNEQFF.

The V and J genes are TRBV19 and TRBJ1-1; lacking DNA, the TRBD1 call made by TCRdb goes unchecked. In germline, CDR1 is LNHDA, CDR2 SQIVND (reference sequence). The CDR3 is made up of 12 amino acids. CDR3 residues: CASSIRGREAFF.

The CDR3 loop reads CATSRVPGRGGEQYF. The chain couples TRBV15 to TRBJ2-7; the D gene TCRdb calls, TRBD1, cannot be checked with no DNA. Germline V gene sequence: CDR1 LNHNV, CDR2 YYDKDF (reference sequence). The CDR3 is 15 amino acids.